This T cell receptor (beta chain) appears in the sequencing data of a study of cytomegalovirus exposure and HLA in healthy donors. Sequencing was performed with immunoSEQ multiplex PCR; in TCRdb, only in-frame clones are kept and a portion is missing. Among around 60,000 clones listed, over 85% were seen once. About this clone itself: What it binds is unknown.

Germline values: CDR1 SGHTA, CDR2 FQGNSA. CDR3 size: 16 residues. Deletions cut 2 bases from V and 3 bases from J, with 14 bases between. Among the roughly 120 subjects of the validation cohort, separate from the approximately 700-subject first cohort, were the donors. Notes on the study in general: Reports described diagnosis of cytomegalovirus status by the classifier as highly specific and sensitive. TCR sequences were mostly rare, though some public TCRs occurred in many donors.

Sequenced input: PBMCs. This chain joins TRBV7-2 and TRBJ1-5; D gene ambiguous. The receptor was derived from a man between 18 and 29 years old in good health and CMV-seropositive. The CDR3 DNA reads TGTGCCAGCAGCTTATTGTACGCGGAAAACAATCAGCCCCAGCATTTT. The encoded protein is CASSLLYAENNQPQHF.